This entry features one TCR beta chain sequence. Treatment noted: randomized to nivolumab then ipilimumab (arm A) or the reverse (arm B). DNA-damaging chemotherapy had not been given to any patient beforehand. This CDR3 is 14 amino acids long. Germline-derived CDR1 and CDR2 are MNHEY and SMNVEV (reference sequence). The V end was cut by 6 bases, the J end by 6 bases, with 15 bases between. The data stem from a study of sequential checkpoint blockade in melanoma. Generated by immunoSEQ multiplex PCR, the TCRdb table keeps only in-frame clones and is missing some. There are fewer than 40,000 clones in the sample; nearly 90% occur only once, and 9.5% to 15% lies in the top ten.

Source: CD8+ T cells sorted from blood (inferred from file names), taken from a patient given nivolumab and ipilimumab in sequence. This clonotype was sampled from a human donor with melanoma. The V call is TRBV27, the J call TRBJ2-1; tentative D call: TRBD2 (5 bases). CDR3 loop: CASRMAPAGNEQFF. The CDR3 nucleotides are TGTGCCAGCAGGATGGCTCCGGCGGGCAATGAGCAGTTCTTC.